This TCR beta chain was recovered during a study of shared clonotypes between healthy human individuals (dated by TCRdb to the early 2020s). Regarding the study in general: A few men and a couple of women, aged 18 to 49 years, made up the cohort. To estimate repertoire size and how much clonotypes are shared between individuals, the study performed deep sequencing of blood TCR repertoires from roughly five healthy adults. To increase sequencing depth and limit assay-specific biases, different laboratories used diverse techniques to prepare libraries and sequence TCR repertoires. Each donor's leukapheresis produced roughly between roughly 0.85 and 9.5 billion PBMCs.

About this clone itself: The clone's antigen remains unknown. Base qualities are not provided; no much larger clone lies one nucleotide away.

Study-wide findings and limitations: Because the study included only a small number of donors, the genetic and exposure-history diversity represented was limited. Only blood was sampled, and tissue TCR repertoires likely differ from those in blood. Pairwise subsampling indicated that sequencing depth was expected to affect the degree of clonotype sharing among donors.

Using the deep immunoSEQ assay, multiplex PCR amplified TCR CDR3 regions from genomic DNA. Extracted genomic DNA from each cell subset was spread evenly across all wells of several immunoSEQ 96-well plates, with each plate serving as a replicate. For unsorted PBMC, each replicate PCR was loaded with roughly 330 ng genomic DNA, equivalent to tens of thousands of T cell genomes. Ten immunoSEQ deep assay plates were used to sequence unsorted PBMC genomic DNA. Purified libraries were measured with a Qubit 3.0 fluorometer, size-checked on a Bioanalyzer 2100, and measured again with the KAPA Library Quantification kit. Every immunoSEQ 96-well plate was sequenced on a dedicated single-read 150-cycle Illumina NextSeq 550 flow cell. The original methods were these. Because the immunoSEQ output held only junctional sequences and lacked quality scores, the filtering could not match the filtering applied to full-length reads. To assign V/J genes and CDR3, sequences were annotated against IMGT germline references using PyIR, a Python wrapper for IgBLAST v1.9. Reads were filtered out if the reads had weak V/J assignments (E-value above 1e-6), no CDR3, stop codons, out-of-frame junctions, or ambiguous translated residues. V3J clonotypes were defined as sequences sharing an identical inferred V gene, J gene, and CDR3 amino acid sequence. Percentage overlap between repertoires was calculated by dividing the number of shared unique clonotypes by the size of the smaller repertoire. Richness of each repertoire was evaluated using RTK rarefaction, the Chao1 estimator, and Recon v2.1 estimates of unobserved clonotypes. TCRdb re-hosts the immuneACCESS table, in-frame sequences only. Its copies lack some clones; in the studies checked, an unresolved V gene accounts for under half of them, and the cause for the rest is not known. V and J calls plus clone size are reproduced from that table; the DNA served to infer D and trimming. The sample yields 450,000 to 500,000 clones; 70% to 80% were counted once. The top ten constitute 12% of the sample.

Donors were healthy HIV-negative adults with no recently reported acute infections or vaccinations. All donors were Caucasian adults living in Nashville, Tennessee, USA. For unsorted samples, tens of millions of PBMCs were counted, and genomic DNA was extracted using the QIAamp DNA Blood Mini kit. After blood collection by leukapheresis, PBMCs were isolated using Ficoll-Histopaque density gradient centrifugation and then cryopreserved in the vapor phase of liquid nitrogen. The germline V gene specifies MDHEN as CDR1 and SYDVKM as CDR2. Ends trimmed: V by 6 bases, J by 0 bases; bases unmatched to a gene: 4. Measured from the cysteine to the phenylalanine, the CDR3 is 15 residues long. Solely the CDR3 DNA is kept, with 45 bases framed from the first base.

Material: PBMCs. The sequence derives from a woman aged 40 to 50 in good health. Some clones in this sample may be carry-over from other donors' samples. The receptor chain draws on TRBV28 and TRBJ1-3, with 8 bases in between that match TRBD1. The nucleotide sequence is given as TGTGCCAGCAGGCGACAGGGGAGCTCTGGAAACACCATATATTTT. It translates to CASRRQGSSGNTIYF.